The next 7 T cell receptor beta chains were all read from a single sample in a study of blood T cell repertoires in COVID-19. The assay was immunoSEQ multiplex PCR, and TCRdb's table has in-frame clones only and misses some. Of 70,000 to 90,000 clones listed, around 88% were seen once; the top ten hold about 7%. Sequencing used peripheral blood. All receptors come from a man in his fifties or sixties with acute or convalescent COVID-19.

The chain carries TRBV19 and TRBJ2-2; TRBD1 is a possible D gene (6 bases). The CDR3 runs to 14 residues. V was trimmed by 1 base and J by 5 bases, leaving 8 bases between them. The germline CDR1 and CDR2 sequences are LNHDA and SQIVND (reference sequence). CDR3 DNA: TGTGCCAGTAGTATAGGTACAGGGACCGGGGAGCTGTTTTTT. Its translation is CASSIGTGTGELFF.

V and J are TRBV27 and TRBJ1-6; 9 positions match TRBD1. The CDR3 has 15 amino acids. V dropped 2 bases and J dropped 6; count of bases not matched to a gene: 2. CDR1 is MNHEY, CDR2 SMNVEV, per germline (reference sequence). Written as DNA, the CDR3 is TGTGCCAGCAGTTTAGGGGGACAGGGTAATTCACCCCTCCACTTT. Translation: CASSLGGQGNSPLHF.

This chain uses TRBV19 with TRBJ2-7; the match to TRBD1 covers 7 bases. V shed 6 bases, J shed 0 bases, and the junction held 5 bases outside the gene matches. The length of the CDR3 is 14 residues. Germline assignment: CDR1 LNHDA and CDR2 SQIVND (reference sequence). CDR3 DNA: TGTGCCAGTAGACCCGGGACAGCCTCCTACGAGCAGTACTTC. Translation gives CASRPGTASYEQYF.

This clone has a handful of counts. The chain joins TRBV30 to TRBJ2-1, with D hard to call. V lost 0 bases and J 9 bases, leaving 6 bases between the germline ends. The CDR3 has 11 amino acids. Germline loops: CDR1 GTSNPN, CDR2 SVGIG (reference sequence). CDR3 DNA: TGTGCCTGGAGTGTACGTAGTGAGCAGTTCTTC. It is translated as CAWSVRSEQFF.

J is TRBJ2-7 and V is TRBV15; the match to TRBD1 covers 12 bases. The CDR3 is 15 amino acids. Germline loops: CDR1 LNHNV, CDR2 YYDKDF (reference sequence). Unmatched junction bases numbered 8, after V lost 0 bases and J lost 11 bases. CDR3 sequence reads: CATSRDLWDRGPEYF. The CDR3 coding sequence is TGTGCCACCAGCAGAGATCTATGGGACAGGGGGCCTGAGTACTTC.

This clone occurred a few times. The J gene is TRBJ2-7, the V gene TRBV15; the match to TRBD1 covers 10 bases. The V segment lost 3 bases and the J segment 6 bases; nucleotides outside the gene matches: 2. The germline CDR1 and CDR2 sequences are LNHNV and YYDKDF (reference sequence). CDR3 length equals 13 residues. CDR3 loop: CATSRGQGSEQYF. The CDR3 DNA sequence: TGTGCCACCAGCAGGGGACAGGGGAGCGAGCAGTACTTC.

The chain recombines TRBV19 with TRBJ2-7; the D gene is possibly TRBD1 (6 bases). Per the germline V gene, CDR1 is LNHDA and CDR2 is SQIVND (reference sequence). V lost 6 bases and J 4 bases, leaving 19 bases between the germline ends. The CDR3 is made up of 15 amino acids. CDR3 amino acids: CASSNPQGFRYEQYF. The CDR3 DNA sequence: TGTGCCAGTAGCAATCCACAGGGATTCCGGTACGAGCAGTACTTC.